Listed below are T cell receptor beta chains from one sample, sequenced in a study of blood T cells in healthy people across ages. TCRdb re-analysed the 5' RACE reads in MiXCR, keeping a single row per CDR3 protein. The data show about 1.4 million distinct CDR3 sequences, around 59% seen once. Material: blood. These TCRs come from a man aged 18 to 29 in good health. Each CDR3 is given without its conserved first and last residue.

CDR3 protein	V gene	J gene
SARDQTGGDTEAF	TRBV20-1	TRBJ1-1
SAGSWEGTYNEQF	TRBV20-1	TRBJ2-1
ASSPGQDSEAF	TRBV18	TRBJ1-1
ASSRTGTYNEKLF	TRBV5-1	TRBJ1-4
SVKTSTDTQY	TRBV29-1	TRBJ2-3
ASRRLGQETQY	TRBV12-3/TRBV12-4	TRBJ2-5
ASRDRGRETQY	TRBV5-5	TRBJ2-5
ASSIAQGFVVEKLF	TRBV27	TRBJ1-4
ASSQDGRLPGYGYT	TRBV3-1	TRBJ1-2
SARDTGRLSSGANVLT	TRBV20-1	TRBJ2-6
SARDSITDAQY	TRBV20-1	TRBJ2-3
SGSLRQGPNTGELF	TRBV29-1	TRBJ2-2
ASSFIGTPTNEKLF	TRBV28	TRBJ1-4
ASSQAGTEIRELF	TRBV4-2	TRBJ2-2
ASTNPTSGGRNEQF	TRBV7-6	TRBJ2-1
AIPGPAVLGYT	TRBV10-3	.
ASSSLTLATVPDQY	TRBV27	TRBJ2-5
ASGTRSNSPLH	TRBV6-5	TRBJ1-6
ASSQPQGTYGYT	TRBV16	TRBJ1-2
AISPAGQGNQPQH	TRBV10-3	TRBJ1-5
ASSLGSRGGIQETQY	TRBV7-2	TRBJ2-5
SVEDPGQGGYQETQY	TRBV29-1	TRBJ2-5
SGRTGDNEQF	TRBV29-1	TRBJ2-1
ASSNPSGSHTDTQY	TRBV5-3	TRBJ2-3
SVEGGLGQGFDEQF	TRBV29-1	TRBJ2-1